In its sample, the clone carrying this T cell receptor beta chain was seen a few times. The antigen is not known. The V end lost 5 bases, the J end lost 6 bases, and 14 bases lay between the germline ends. CDR1 and CDR2 from the germline V gene are SGHTA and FQGNSA. The CDR3 extends over 14 amino acids. The sample is drawn from a study of CD8 T cells in ankylosing spondylitis. Study-level results: Relatively scarce in peripheral blood, disease-linked clones were CD8+. For ankylosing spondylitis blood, a TCR beta motif of roughly 8 highly homologous variants appeared characteristic. Matched ankylosing spondylitis synovial fluid reportedly showed significant enrichment of disease-linked clones.

TCRdb passed the 5' RACE reads through MiXCR, listing each CDR3 protein once. Among roughly 700,000 distinct CDR3 sequences listed, 19% were seen once. The J gene is TRBJ2-1, the V gene TRBV7-2; D assignment may be TRBD1 or TRBD2 (5 bases each). The sequenced material came from blood, either unsorted or a sorted T cell fraction (not recorded which). This sequence originates from a male donor with ankylosing spondylitis. This CDR3 reads CASSMGPQGNEQFF. CDR3 sequence (DNA): TGTGCCAGCAGCATGGGACCCCAGGGCAATGAGCAGTTCTTC.